This T cell receptor (beta chain) was found in a study of human thymus T cells. Repertoires were generated with immunoSEQ multiplex PCR, while TCRdb's copy carries only in-frame clones and drops some. The sample records approximately 46,000 clones, just under 95% being singletons. The V end lost 2 bases, the J end lost 8 bases, and 18 bases lay between the germline ends. Germline V CDR1 and CDR2: SGHAT, FQNNGV. This CDR3 spans 15 amino acids. The study, taken as a whole, reports: Seemingly biased V and J gene usage marked thymic and blood repertoires.

Concerning this clone: Its antigen is still unknown.

During surgery, about 0.5-1 mL peripheral blood was drawn from four of eight donors. Genomic DNA was extracted from every available blood leukocyte. Sequenced: blood. The sequence derives from a girl less than two years old with a congenital heart defect but otherwise immunologically healthy. This rearrangement joins TRBV11-2 to TRBJ1-2; TRBD1 is a possible D gene (5 bases). CDR3 loop: CASSLRSPGHRGYTF. The CDR3 DNA reads as TGTGCCAGCAGCTTACGGTCCCCAGGGCACCGAGGCTACACCTTC.